This T cell receptor beta chain was profiled in a study of blood T cell repertoires in COVID-19. About the research overall: The study drew acute and convalescent COVID-19 samples from the United States, Italy and Spain.

The table lists this clone with a few counts. TCRdb keeps only in-frame clones here, not all; method: immunoSEQ multiplex PCR. The sample includes tens of thousands of clones, roughly 78% seen only once; the top ten take over 15%. In germline, CDR1 is GTSNPN, CDR2 SVGIG (reference sequence). This CDR3 contains 15 residues. The V and J ends lost 1 base and 3 bases, in that order; junction bases with no gene match: 4. This TCR came from a man between 65 and 85 years old with acute or convalescent COVID-19. Sequenced material: peripheral blood. The chain couples TRBV30 to TRBJ1-5, with TRBD1 matching over 9 bases. Written as DNA, the CDR3 is TGTGCCTGGAGTGCCGGGACAGGGAACAATCAGCCCCAGCATTTT. Translating it yields CAWSAGTGNNQPQHF. The variable domain in full, completed from reference TRBV30 and TRBJ1-5, reads SQTIHQWPATLVQPVGSPLSLECTVEGTSNPNLYWYRQAAGRGLQLLFYSVGIGQISSEVPQNLSASRPQDRQFILSSKKLLLSDSGFYLCAWSAGTGNNQPQHFGDGTRLSIL.